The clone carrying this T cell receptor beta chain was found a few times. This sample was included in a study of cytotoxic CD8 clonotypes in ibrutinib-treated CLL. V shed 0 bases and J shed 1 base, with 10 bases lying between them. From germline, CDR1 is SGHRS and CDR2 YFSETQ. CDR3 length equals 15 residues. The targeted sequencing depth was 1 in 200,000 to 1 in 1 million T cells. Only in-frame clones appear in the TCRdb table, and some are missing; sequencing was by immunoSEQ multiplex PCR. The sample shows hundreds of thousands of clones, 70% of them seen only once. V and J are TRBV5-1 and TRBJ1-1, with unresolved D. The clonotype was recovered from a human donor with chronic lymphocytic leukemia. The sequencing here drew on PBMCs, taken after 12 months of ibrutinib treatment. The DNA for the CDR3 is TGCGCCAGCAGCTTGGGAGACGTCAGGAACACTGAAGCTTTCTTT. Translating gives CASSLGDVRNTEAFF.